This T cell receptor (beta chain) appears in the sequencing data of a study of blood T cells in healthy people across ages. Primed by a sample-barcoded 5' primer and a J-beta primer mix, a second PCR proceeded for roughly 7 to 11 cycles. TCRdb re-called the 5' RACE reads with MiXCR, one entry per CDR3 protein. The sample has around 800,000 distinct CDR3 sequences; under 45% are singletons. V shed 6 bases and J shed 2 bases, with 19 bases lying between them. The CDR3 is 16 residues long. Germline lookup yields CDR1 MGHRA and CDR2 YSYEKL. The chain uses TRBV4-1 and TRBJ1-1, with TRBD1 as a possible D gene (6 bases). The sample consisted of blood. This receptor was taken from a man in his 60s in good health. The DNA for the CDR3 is TGCGCCAGCAGTCCCGCTTATAGCAGGGGCAACACTGAAGCTTTCTTT. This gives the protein CASSPAYSRGNTEAFF.